The 6 T cell receptor beta chains in this list originate from one sample, sequenced in a study of CD8 T cells in Susac syndrome. Random hexamers were used to reverse transcribe roughly 0.5 to 1 ug of RNA. MiXCR was run by TCRdb on the immunoSEQ multiplex PCR reads, yielding one entry per CDR3 protein. The sample contains approximately 220,000 distinct CDR3 sequences, about 93% of which appear only once. The sample consisted of CD8+ T cells from PBMCs. The receptors were sampled from a human donor with multiple sclerosis.

The rearrangement links TRBV5-6 to TRBJ2-7, with D tentatively TRBD2 (5 bases). Looked up from germline, CDR1 is SGHDT and CDR2 is YYEEEE. The CDR3 has 14 amino acids. The V and J ends lost 2 bases and 3 bases respectively, with 12 bases between them. CDR3 in DNA: TGTGCCAGCAGCTTTAACATCCGGGGCTACGAGCAGTACTTC. It yields the protein CASSFNIRGYEQYF.

This clonotype was detected once. The J gene is TRBJ2-1, the V gene TRBV13; no definite D call. The CDR3 is 13 amino acids. V was cut by 0 bases and J by 6 bases, with 6 bases left in between. Germline CDR1 is PRHDT and CDR2 is FYEKMQ (reference sequence). DNA for the CDR3: TGTGCCAGCAGCTTAGGGGCTCCCAATGAGCAGTTCTTC. Its protein product is CASSLGAPNEQFF.

This clonotype was seen a single time. The chain employs TRBV29-1 and TRBJ2-7; possible D gene TRBD1, 5 bases. The ends were cut back, 6 bases at V and 0 bases at J, with 12 bases in the middle. Germline CDR1 SQVTM, CDR2 ANQGSEA. The CDR3 length is 13 residues. CDR3 in DNA: TGCAGCGTGGTGACAGAGAGCTCCTACGAGCAGTACTTC. Its protein is CSVVTESSYEQYF.

The V gene is TRBV27, the J gene TRBJ2-2; D is unresolved. Trimming left V 4 bases short and J 0 bases short, with 3 bases between. The CDR3 sequence is 13 residues long. The germline CDR1 and CDR2 sequences are MNHEY and SMNVEV (reference sequence). CDR3 coding DNA: TGTGCCAGCAGTTATACGAACACCGGGGAGCTGTTTTTT. This sequence encodes CASSYTNTGELFF.

The rearrangement joins TRBV6-2 or TRBV6-3 to TRBJ1-1; no clear D gene. The germline CDR1 and CDR2 sequences are MNHEY and SVGEGT. This CDR3 has 12 residues. The V and J ends lost 5 bases and 6 bases respectively, with 10 bases between them. CDR3 in amino acids: CASSPREPEAFF. CDR3 coding DNA: TGTGCCAGCAGTCCACGCGAACCTGAAGCTTTCTTT.

V usage is TRBV29-1 and J usage is TRBJ2-1; TRBD2 agrees at 8 bases. With 0 bases clipped from V and 7 bases from J, the junction kept 11 bases outside the gene matches. The CDR3 has 16 residues. Germline assignment: CDR1 SQVTM and CDR2 ANQGSEA. The CDR3 spells CSVEDLDGGGLNEQFF. DNA for the CDR3: TGCAGCGTTGAAGATTTGGACGGGGGGGGTCTTAATGAGCAGTTCTTC.